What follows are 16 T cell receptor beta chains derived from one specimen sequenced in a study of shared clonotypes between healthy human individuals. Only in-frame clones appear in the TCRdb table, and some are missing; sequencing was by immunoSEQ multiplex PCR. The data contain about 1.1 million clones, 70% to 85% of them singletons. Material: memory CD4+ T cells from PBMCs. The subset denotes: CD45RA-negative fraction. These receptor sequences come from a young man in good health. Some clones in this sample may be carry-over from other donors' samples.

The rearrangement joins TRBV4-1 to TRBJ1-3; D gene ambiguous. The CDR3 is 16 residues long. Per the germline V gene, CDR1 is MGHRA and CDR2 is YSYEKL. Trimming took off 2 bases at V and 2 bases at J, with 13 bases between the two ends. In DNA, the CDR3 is TGCGCCAGCAGCCAATTGCCAGCAATAACTGGAAACACCATATATTTT. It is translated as CASSQLPAITGNTIYF.

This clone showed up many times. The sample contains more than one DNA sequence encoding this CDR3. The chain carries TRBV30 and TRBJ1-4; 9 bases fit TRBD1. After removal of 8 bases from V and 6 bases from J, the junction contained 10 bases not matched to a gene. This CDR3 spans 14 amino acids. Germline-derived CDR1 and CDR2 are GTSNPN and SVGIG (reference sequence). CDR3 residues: CAREDRTGDEKLFF. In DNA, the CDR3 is TGTGCCCGGGAGGACCGGACAGGGGATGAAAAACTGTTTTTT. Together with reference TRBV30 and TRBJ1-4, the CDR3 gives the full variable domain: SQTIHQWPATLVQPVGSPLSLECTVEGTSNPNLYWYRQAAGRGLQLLFYSVGIGQISSEVPQNLSASRPQDRQFILSSKKLLLSDSGFYLCAREDRTGDEKLFFGSGTQLSVL.

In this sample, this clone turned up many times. For the CDR3, the DNA is TGTGCCAGCAGCTCCCCTACAGGACAGGGGCCCTATGGCTACACCTTC. Translating it yields CASSSPTGQGPYGYTF. V gene TRBV7-9 combines with J gene TRBJ1-2; TRBD1 matches at 9 bases. The V gene end was trimmed by 4 bases and the J gene end by 4 bases; junction bases not matched to a gene: 10. The germline V gene encodes CDR1 SEHNR and CDR2 FQNEAQ (reference sequence). The CDR3 runs to 16 residues. The entire variable domain, with the rest obtained from reference TRBV7-9 and TRBJ1-2, is as follows: DTGVSQNPRHKITKRGQNVTFRCDPISEHNRLYWYRQTLGQGPEFLTYFQNEAQLEKSRLLSDRFSAERPKGSFSTLEIQRTEQGDSAMYLCASSSPTGQGPYGYTFGSGTRLTVV.

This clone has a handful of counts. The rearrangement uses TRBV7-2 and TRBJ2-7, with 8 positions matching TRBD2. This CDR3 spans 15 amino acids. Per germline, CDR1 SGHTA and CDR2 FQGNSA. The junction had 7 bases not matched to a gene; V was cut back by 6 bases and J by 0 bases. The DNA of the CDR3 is TGTGCCAGCAGTTTTTCCGGGACTAGCTCCTACGAGCAGTACTTC. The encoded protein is CASSFSGTSSYEQYF.

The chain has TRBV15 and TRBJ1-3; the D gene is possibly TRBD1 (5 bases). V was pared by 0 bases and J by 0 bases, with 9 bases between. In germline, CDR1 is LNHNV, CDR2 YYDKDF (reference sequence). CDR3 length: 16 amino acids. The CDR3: CATSRDRGYSGNTIYF. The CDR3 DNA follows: TGTGCCACCAGCAGAGATAGGGGCTACTCTGGAAACACCATATATTTT.

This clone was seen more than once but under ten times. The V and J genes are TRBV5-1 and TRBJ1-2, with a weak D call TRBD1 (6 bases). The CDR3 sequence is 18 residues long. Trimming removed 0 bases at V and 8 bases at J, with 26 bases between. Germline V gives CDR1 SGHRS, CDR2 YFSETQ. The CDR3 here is CASSLGGLTGSRGEGYTF. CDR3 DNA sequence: TGCGCCAGCAGCTTGGGGGGACTGACAGGCTCTAGAGGCGAGGGCTACACCTTC.

The CDR3 DNA is TGTGCCAGCAGTGTCAGGGGCTACAATGAGCAGTTCTTC. This sequence encodes CASSVRGYNEQFF. The V call is TRBV25-1, the J call TRBJ2-1, with D possibly being TRBD1 (6 bases). The germline gives CDR1 MGHDK, CDR2 SYGVNS. Trimming removed 4 bases at V and 3 bases at J, with 7 bases between. The CDR3 runs 13 residues.

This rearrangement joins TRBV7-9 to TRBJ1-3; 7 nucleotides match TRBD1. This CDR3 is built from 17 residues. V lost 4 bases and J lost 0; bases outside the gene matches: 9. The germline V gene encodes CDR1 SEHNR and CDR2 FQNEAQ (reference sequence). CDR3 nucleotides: TGTGCCAGCAGCTCACGGCCGGGACAGTTCTCTGGAAACACCATATATTTT. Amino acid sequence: CASSSRPGQFSGNTIYF.

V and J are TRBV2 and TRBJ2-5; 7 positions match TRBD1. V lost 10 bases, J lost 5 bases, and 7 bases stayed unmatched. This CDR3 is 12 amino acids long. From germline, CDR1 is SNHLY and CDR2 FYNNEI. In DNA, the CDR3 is TGTGCCACCGCGAGGGGGCTTGAGACCCAGTACTTC. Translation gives CATARGLETQYF.

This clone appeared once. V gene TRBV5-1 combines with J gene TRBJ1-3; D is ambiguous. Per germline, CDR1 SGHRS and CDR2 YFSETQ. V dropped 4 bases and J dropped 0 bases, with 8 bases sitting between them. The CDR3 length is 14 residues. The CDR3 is CASSVSSSGNTIYF. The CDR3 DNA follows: TGCGCCAGCAGCGTGAGCAGCTCTGGAAACACCATATATTTT. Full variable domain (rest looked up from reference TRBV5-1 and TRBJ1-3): KAGVTQTPRYLIKTRGQQVTLSCSPISGHRSVSWYQQTPGQGLQFLFEYFSETQRNKGNFPGRFSGRQFSNSRSEMNVSTLELGDSALYLCASSVSSSGNTIYFGEGSWLTVV.

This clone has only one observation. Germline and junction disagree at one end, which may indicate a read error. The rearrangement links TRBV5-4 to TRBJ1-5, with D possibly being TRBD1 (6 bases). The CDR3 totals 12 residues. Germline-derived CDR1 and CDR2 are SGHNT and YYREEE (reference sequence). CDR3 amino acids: CASSWDNQSQHF. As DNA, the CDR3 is TGTGCCAGCAGCTGGGACAATCAGTCCCAGCATTTT.

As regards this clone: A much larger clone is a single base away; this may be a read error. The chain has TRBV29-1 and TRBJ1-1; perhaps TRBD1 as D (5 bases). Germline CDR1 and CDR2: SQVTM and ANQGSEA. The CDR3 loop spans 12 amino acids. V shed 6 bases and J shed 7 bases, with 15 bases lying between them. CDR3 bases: TGCAGCGTGGCGAGAGGGGCCAATGAAGCTTTCTTT. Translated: CSVARGANEAFF.

As DNA, the CDR3 is TGTGCCAGCAGCTCTGATGGGGGGGAGCTGTTTTTT. Translating it yields CASSSDGGELFF. The V call is TRBV11-2, the J call TRBJ2-2; D is unclear. V was trimmed by 4 bases and J by 8 bases, leaving 8 bases between them. This CDR3 region has 12 residues. Germline CDR1 reads SGHAT; CDR2 reads FQNNGV. Together with reference TRBV11-2 and TRBJ2-2, the CDR3 gives the full variable domain: EAGVAQSPRYKIIEKRQSVAFWCNPISGHATLYWYQQILGQGPKLLIQFQNNGVVDDSQLPKDRFSAERLKGVDSTLKIQPAKLEDSAVYLCASSSDGGELFFGEGSRLTVL.

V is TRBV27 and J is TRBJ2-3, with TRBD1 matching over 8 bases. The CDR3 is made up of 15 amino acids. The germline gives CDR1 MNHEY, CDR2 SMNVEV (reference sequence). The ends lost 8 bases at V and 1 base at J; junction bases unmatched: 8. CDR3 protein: CASRGGTGGTDTQYF. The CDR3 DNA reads TGTGCCAGCCGAGGGGGGACAGGCGGCACAGATACGCAGTATTTT.

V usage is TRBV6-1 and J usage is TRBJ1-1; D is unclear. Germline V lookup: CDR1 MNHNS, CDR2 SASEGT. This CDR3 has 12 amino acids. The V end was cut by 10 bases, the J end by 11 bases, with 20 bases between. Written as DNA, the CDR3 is TGTGCCACCCAACGGGGAGCTATTGGGGCTTTCTTT. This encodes CATQRGAIGAFF.

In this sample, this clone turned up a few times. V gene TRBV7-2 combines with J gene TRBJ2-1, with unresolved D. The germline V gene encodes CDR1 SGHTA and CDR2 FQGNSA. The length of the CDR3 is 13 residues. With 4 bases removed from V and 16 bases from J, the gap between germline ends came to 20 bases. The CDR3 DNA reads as TGTGCCAGCAGCTCGAACGCTAAACCACTTGGCTTCTTC. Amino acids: CASSSNAKPLGFF.